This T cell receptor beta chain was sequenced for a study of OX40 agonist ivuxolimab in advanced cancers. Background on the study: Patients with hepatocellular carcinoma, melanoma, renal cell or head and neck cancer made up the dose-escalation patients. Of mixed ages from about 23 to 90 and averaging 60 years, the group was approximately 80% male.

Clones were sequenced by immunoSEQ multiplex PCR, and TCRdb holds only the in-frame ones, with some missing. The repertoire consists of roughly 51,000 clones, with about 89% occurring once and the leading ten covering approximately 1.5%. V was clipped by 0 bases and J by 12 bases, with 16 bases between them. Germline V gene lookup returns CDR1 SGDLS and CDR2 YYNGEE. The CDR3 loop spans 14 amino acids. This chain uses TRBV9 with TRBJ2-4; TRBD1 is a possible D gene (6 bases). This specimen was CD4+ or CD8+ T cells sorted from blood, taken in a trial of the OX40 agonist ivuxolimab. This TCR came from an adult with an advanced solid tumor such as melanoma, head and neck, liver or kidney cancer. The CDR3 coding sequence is TGTGCCAGCAGCGTAGAGGGCAGGGGAGCCTCTCAGTACTTC. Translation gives CASSVEGRGASQYF.